The 24 T cell receptor beta chains listed next were all sequenced from one sample in a study of beta chain features in type 1 diabetes (dated by TCRdb to the late 2010s). Libraries came from the immunoSEQ multiplex PCR assay. The entire amount of isolated RNA was reverse transcribed using the High Capacity cDNA Reverse Transcription Kit, so the sequenced TCRB transcripts were expressed ones. TCRdb re-hosts the immuneACCESS table, in-frame sequences only. Its copies lack some clones; in the studies checked, an unresolved V gene accounts for under half of them, and the cause for the rest is not known. The sample includes hundreds of thousands of clones, with roughly two thirds observed a single time. The ten largest make up about 0.05% of the sample. Sequencing used naive CD4+ T cells from blood. The sample's cell subset or site, from its label and the paper: true naive CD4+ T cells. The receptors derive from a young man in good health.

This clone was observed a few times. V and J are TRBV30 and TRBJ2-7; 10 bases agree with TRBD2. J was trimmed by 2 bases and V by 3 bases; bases with no gene match: 4. The CDR3 is 14 amino acids. CDR1 and CDR2 (germline): GTSNPN, SVGIG (reference sequence). DNA of the CDR3: TGTGCCTGGAGAAGACTAGCGGGCACCTACGAGCAGTACTTC. Translation: CAWRRLAGTYEQYF.

This clone was seen a single time. The genes are TRBV7-9 and TRBJ2-1, with D maybe TRBD2 (6 bases). The germline CDR1 and CDR2 sequences are SEHNR and FQNEAQ (reference sequence). This CDR3 region has 15 residues. Trimming took off 5 bases at V and 0 bases at J, with 11 bases between the two ends. In DNA, the CDR3 is TGTGCCAGCAGCCGAGTCGGGAGCTCCTACAATGAGCAGTTCTTC. Protein: CASSRVGSSYNEQFF.

The chain uses TRBV29-1 and TRBJ1-1, with D tentatively TRBD1 (6 bases). CDR3 size: 12 residues. Trimming shortened V by 6 bases and J by 2 bases, and 10 bases separated the two germline ends. Germline CDR1 reads SQVTM; CDR2 reads ANQGSEA. CDR3 bases: TGCAGCGTGCGGGACACTAACACTGAAGCTTTCTTT. Translating gives CSVRDTNTEAFF. Combining the CDR3 with reference TRBV29-1 and TRBJ1-1 gives the whole variable domain SAVISQKPSRDICQRGTSLTIQCQVDSQVTMMFWYRQQPGQSLTLIATANQGSEATYESGFVIDKFPISRPNLTFSTLTVSNMSPEDSSIYLCSVRDTNTEAFFGQGTRLTVV.

The chain carries TRBV7-2 and TRBJ2-1, with a weak D call TRBD2 (5 bases). The germline gives CDR1 SGHTA, CDR2 FQGNSA. The CDR3 has 14 residues. Trimming stripped 3 bases from V and 0 bases from J, with 6 bases between. CDR3 amino acids: CASSFTSSYNEQFF. The DNA of the CDR3 is TGTGCCAGCAGCTTTACTAGCTCCTACAATGAGCAGTTCTTC.

The V call is TRBV14, the J call TRBJ2-7; no clear D. V was trimmed by 0 bases and J by 3 bases, leaving 3 bases between them. The CDR3 loop spans 12 amino acids. In germline, CDR1 is SGHDN, CDR2 FVKESK. CDR3 in amino acids: CASSQDSYEQYF. The CDR3, as DNA: TGTGCCAGCAGCCAAGACAGCTACGAGCAGTACTTC.

The chain joins TRBV5-6 to TRBJ2-1; D gene unclear. The germline V gene encodes CDR1 SGHDT and CDR2 YYEEEE. The CDR3 extends over 13 amino acids. Trimming shortened V by 1 base and J by 8 bases, and 10 bases separated the two germline ends. The DNA of the CDR3 is TGTGCCAGCAGCTTGCGACAATCGGATGAGCAGTTCTTC. This gives the protein CASSLRQSDEQFF.

This clone was seen once. The chain combines TRBV29-1 with TRBJ2-3; possible D gene TRBD2, 7 bases. The CDR3 sequence is 16 residues long. V was clipped by 6 bases and J by 2 bases, with 21 bases between them. CDR1 SQVTM and CDR2 ANQGSEA come from the germline V gene. CDR3 loop: CSVAGRGAPDTDTQYF. The CDR3 DNA sequence: TGCAGCGTCGCGGGGAGGGGGGCTCCCGACACAGATACGCAGTATTTT.

The chain has TRBV4-1 and TRBJ2-5; D ambiguous. Trimming took off 1 base at V and 4 bases at J, with 7 bases between the two ends. Germline CDR1 and CDR2: MGHRA and YSYEKL. The CDR3 runs to 13 residues. The CDR3 DNA reads as TGCGCCAGCAGCCAAGTTGGTGTAGAGACCCAGTACTTC. Translation gives CASSQVGVETQYF.

This clone showed up just a few times. The chain links TRBV29-1 to TRBJ2-1; 8 bases fit TRBD2. The CDR3 spans 14 residues. With V trimmed by 4 bases and J by 2 bases, 4 bases remained unmatched. Looked up from germline, CDR1 is SQVTM and CDR2 is ANQGSEA. DNA for the CDR3: TGCAGCGTTGCTCTAGCGGGCACCTACAATGAGCAGTTCTTC. Amino acid sequence: CSVALAGTYNEQFF.

The chain combines TRBV5-1 with TRBJ2-1; the D call may be TRBD1 or TRBD2 (5 bases each). Germline V gene sequence: CDR1 SGHRS, CDR2 YFSETQ. Deletions cut 4 bases from V and 5 bases from J, with 13 bases between. CDR3 length: 14 residues. This chain's CDR3 is CASSPRDRNNEQFF. The CDR3 region has the DNA TGCGCCAGCAGCCCGAGGGACCGCAACAATGAGCAGTTCTTC.

The table lists this clone with a count of one. The V call is TRBV25-1, the J call TRBJ2-5, with a weak D call TRBD2 (6 bases). This CDR3 is built from 12 residues. V lost 4 bases to trimming and J lost 7 bases, with 10 bases between them. Germline CDR1 is MGHDK and CDR2 is SYGVNS. The CDR3 coding sequence is TGTGCCAGCAGTGTCCCCGGGGGGACCCAGTACTTC. Translation: CASSVPGGTQYF.

The chain uses TRBV6-1 and TRBJ1-2; D gene unclear. The CDR3 loop spans 13 amino acids. Germline CDR1 and CDR2: MNHNS and SASEGT. Trimming took off 2 bases at V and 3 bases at J, with 7 bases between the two ends. The CDR3 DNA is TGTGCCAGCAGTGAAACCGGGCACTATGGCTACACCTTC. This encodes CASSETGHYGYTF.

The chain joins TRBV9 to TRBJ2-1, with TRBD2 matching over 8 bases. The ends lost 6 bases at V and 5 bases at J; junction bases unmatched: 10. In germline, CDR1 is SGDLS, CDR2 YYNGEE. This CDR3 has 15 amino acids. The CDR3 DNA follows: TGTGCCAGCACCCAGGGACTAGAAGGCCACAATGAGCAGTTCTTC. Amino acid sequence: CASTQGLEGHNEQFF. The full variable domain, in which reference TRBV9 and TRBJ2-1 provide the parts outside the CDR3, is DSGVTQTPKHLITATGQRVTLRCSPRSGDLSVYWYQQSLDQGLQFLIQYYNGEERAKGNILERFSAQQFPDLHSELNLSSLELGDSALYFCASTQGLEGHNEQFFGPGTRLTVL.

V and J are TRBV10-3 and TRBJ2-7; D unclear. The CDR3 runs 11 residues. Germline V gene lookup returns CDR1 ENHRY and CDR2 SYGVKD. V was shortened by 3 bases and J by 3 bases, with 3 bases between the two germline ends. The CDR3 reads CAISDVYEQYF. The CDR3 nucleotides are TGTGCCATCAGTGACGTCTACGAGCAGTACTTC.

The rearrangement joins TRBV9 to TRBJ2-1; the D is unclear. The CDR3 covers 14 residues. Trimming cost V 3 bases and J 0 bases, with 7 bases left between them. CDR1 and CDR2 from the germline V gene are SGDLS and YYNGEE. The CDR3 nucleotides are TGTGCCAGCAGCGATAAGTCCTCCTACAATGAGCAGTTCTTC. This codes for CASSDKSSYNEQFF.

The chain links TRBV25-1 to TRBJ2-3, with unresolved D. V was pared by 2 bases and J by 3 bases, with 6 bases between. This CDR3 contains 13 residues. Germline V gene lookup returns CDR1 MGHDK and CDR2 SYGVNS. CDR3 DNA sequence: TGTGCCAGCAGTGAAACTGGGACAGATACGCAGTATTTT. It translates to CASSETGTDTQYF. Full variable domain (outside the CDR3, taken from reference TRBV25-1 and TRBJ2-3): EADIYQTPRYLVIGTGKKITLECSQTMGHDKMYWYQQDPGMELHLIHYSYGVNSTEKGDLSSESTVSRIRTEHFPLTLESARPSHTSQYLCASSETGTDTQYFGPGTRLTVL.

This clone was found a few times. The chain joins TRBV29-1 to TRBJ2-4; D remains unclear. V shed 6 bases and J shed 7 bases, with 13 bases lying between them. Germline-derived CDR1 and CDR2 are SQVTM and ANQGSEA. There are 12 residues in the CDR3. The CDR3 loop is CSVGPMENIQYF. The CDR3 bases are TGCAGCGTGGGCCCCATGGAGAACATTCAGTACTTC.

This chain links TRBV29-1 with TRBJ1-1, with a tentative D call TRBD1 (6 bases). Trimming took 7 bases from V and 2 from J, leaving 14 bases between them. CDR1 and CDR2 (germline): SQVTM, ANQGSEA. The CDR3 length is 13 residues. As DNA, the CDR3 is TGCAGCGCTGGGGGCGGTGGAAACACTGAAGCTTTCTTT. The encoded protein is CSAGGGGNTEAFF.

This clone was observed a few times. The chain joins TRBV29-1 to TRBJ2-1; D not certain. V lost 2 bases and J lost 2, with 4 bases in between. The length of the CDR3 is 12 residues. Germline loops: CDR1 SQVTM, CDR2 ANQGSEA. The CDR3 sequence: CSVERTYNEQFF. The CDR3 DNA reads TGCAGCGTTGAAAGGACCTACAATGAGCAGTTCTTC.

This rearrangement joins TRBV29-1 to TRBJ2-3; D not certain. The CDR3 has 12 amino acids. CDR1 is SQVTM and CDR2 is ANQGSEA in the germline V gene. Trimming stripped 4 bases from V and 6 bases from J, with 11 bases between. The CDR3 region has the DNA TGCAGCGTTGGTGGCATAGGCGATACGCAGTATTTT. Protein product: CSVGGIGDTQYF.

The rearrangement links TRBV7-2 to TRBJ1-6, with D unclear. The CDR3 loop spans 12 amino acids. Germline V gene data show CDR1 as SGHTA and CDR2 as FQGNSA. Trimming cost V 0 bases and J 6 bases, with 0 bases left between them. CDR3 DNA: TGTGCCAGCAGCTTAGCTAATTCACCCCTCCACTTT. Residues: CASSLANSPLHF.

This clone was seen more than once but under ten times. The chain recombines TRBV7-9 with TRBJ1-5; no reliable D call. In germline, CDR1 is SEHNR, CDR2 FQNEAQ (reference sequence). The length of the CDR3 is 12 residues. The germline V and J ends were trimmed by 2 bases and 5 bases, with 4 bases remaining between them. CDR3 in amino acids: CASSLQDQPQHF. CDR3 DNA: TGTGCCAGCAGCTTACAGGATCAGCCCCAGCATTTT.

The genes are TRBV9 and TRBJ2-5, with 10 bases aligning to TRBD1. With V trimmed by 6 bases and J by 5 bases, 7 bases remained unmatched. The CDR3 sequence is 14 residues long. Germline V lookup: CDR1 SGDLS, CDR2 YYNGEE. This chain's CDR3 is CASNDRGLWETQYF. In nucleotides, the CDR3 is TGTGCCAGCAACGACAGGGGGCTTTGGGAGACCCAGTACTTC.

This clone was detected only once. This chain connects TRBV28 to TRBJ2-1, with 8 bases identical to TRBD2. Germline lookup yields CDR1 MDHEN and CDR2 SYDVKM. This CDR3 is built from 12 residues. V trimming: 7 bases; J trimming: 8 bases; junction bases outside the gene matches: 4. The CDR3 nucleotides are TGTGCCAGCAACGGGAGGGCCGATGAGCAGTTCTTC. Translation gives CASNGRADEQFF.